This is a list of T cell receptor beta chains from one sample in a study of TIL therapy for anti-PD-1-resistant metastatic lung cancer. Sequencing was performed with immunoSEQ multiplex PCR; in TCRdb, only in-frame clones are kept and a portion is missing. In the table there are roughly 20,000 clones, around three quarters of which are singletons. Sample: blood, taken at baseline. Receptors originate from a person aged 25 to 80 with non-small cell lung cancer. Both conserved end residues are part of each CDR3. D genes are given only for firm matches. Clone size is given for some rows only: seen once, a few or many times, or a class if the clone is expanded.

clone_size: -
v_call: TRBV19
j_call: TRBJ1-1
d_call: -
cdr3_aa: CASSISRESRTEAFF
cdr3_nt: TGTGCCAGTAGTATAAGCAGGGAGTCTCGCACTGAAGCTTTCTTT

clone_size: -
v_call: TRBV18
j_call: TRBJ2-1
d_call: -
cdr3_aa: CASSGGLTTDSYNEQFF
cdr3_nt: TGTGCCAGCTCGGGGGGACTTACCACCGATTCCTACAATGAGCAGTTCTTC

clone_size: once
v_call: TRBV5-4
j_call: TRBJ2-3
d_call: -
cdr3_aa: CASSLRDPTDTQYF
cdr3_nt: TGTGCCAGCAGCTTGAGGGACCCCACAGATACGCAGTATTTT

clone_size: -
v_call: TRBV5-1
j_call: TRBJ2-4
d_call: -
cdr3_aa: CASSSVQKNIQYF
cdr3_nt: TGCGCCAGCAGCTCCGTTCAAAAAAACATTCAGTACTTC

clone_size: -
v_call: TRBV30
j_call: TRBJ1-6
d_call: -
cdr3_aa: CAWSGIVENSPLHF
cdr3_nt: TGTGCCTGGAGTGGAATAGTCGAAAATTCACCCCTCCACTTT

clone_size: medium-sized
v_call: TRBV30
j_call: TRBJ2-7
d_call: TRBD1
cdr3_aa: CAWSLMTGPNEQYF
cdr3_nt: TGTGCCTGGAGCCTTATGACAGGGCCGAACGAGCAGTACTTC

clone_size: -
v_call: TRBV19
j_call: TRBJ2-2
d_call: -
cdr3_aa: CASSLAAPNTGELFF
cdr3_nt: TGTGCCAGTAGTCTTGCAGCACCGAACACCGGGGAGCTGTTTTTT

clone_size: few
v_call: TRBV19
j_call: TRBJ2-3
d_call: -
cdr3_aa: CASSIGTAGADTQYF
cdr3_nt: TGTGCCAGTAGTATAGGGACGGCAGGGGCAGATACGCAGTATTTT

clone_size: -
v_call: TRBV19
j_call: TRBJ1-5
d_call: TRBD1
cdr3_aa: CASGTGYQPQHF
cdr3_nt: TGTGCCAGCGGGACAGGGTACCAGCCCCAGCATTTT

clone_size: few
v_call: TRBV2
j_call: TRBJ2-5
d_call: -
cdr3_aa: CASSDWTAYQETQYF
cdr3_nt: TGTGCCAGCAGTGACTGGACGGCGTACCAAGAGACCCAGTACTTC

clone_size: -
v_call: TRBV2
j_call: TRBJ2-5
d_call: -
cdr3_aa: CASRGHQNSVETQYF
cdr3_nt: TGTGCCAGCAGGGGACATCAGAATAGCGTGGAGACCCAGTACTTC

clone_size: few
v_call: TRBV18
j_call: TRBJ1-1
d_call: TRBD1
cdr3_aa: CASSPAEGDRGEAFF
cdr3_nt: TGTGCCAGCTCACCGGCGGAGGGGGACAGAGGTGAAGCTTTCTTT

clone_size: -
v_call: TRBV6-6
j_call: TRBJ1-1
d_call: -
cdr3_aa: CASTRGDTEAFF
cdr3_nt: TGTGCCAGCACGAGGGGGGACACTGAAGCTTTCTTT

clone_size: few
v_call: TRBV3-1/TRBV3-2
j_call: TRBJ1-2
d_call: -
cdr3_aa: CASSQGAGGYTF
cdr3_nt: TGTGCCAGCAGCCAGGGGGCGGGTGGCTACACCTTC

clone_size: -
v_call: TRBV9
j_call: TRBJ2-1
d_call: -
cdr3_aa: CASSVRLSSYNEQFF
cdr3_nt: TGTGCCAGCAGCGTTCGACTAAGCTCCTACAATGAGCAGTTCTTC

clone_size: -
v_call: TRBV5-5
j_call: TRBJ1-4
d_call: -
cdr3_aa: CASSFFPGEKLFF
cdr3_nt: TGTGCCAGCAGCTTTTTTCCTGGTGAAAAACTGTTTTTT

clone_size: -
v_call: TRBV2
j_call: TRBJ1-1
d_call: -
cdr3_aa: CASSNARGGQNTEAFF
cdr3_nt: TGTGCCAGCAGTAACGCGCGCGGGGGCCAGAACACTGAAGCTTTCTTT

clone_size: -
v_call: TRBV5-1
j_call: TRBJ2-1
d_call: -
cdr3_aa: CASTRLPGLYNEQFF
cdr3_nt: TGCGCCAGCACCCGGCTCCCGGGTCTGTACAATGAGCAGTTCTTC

clone_size: -
v_call: TRBV6-5
j_call: TRBJ1-3
d_call: -
cdr3_aa: CASMTGLSGNTIYF
cdr3_nt: TGTGCCAGCATGACGGGTCTCTCTGGAAACACCATATATTTT

clone_size: -
v_call: TRBV7-9
j_call: TRBJ2-2
d_call: TRBD1
cdr3_aa: CASSLDRGSNTGELFF
cdr3_nt: TGTGCCAGCAGCTTGGACAGGGGTTCGAACACCGGGGAGCTGTTTTTT

clone_size: -
v_call: TRBV27
j_call: TRBJ2-7
d_call: TRBD2
cdr3_aa: CASSYQREGYEQYF
cdr3_nt: TGTGCCAGCAGTTACCAGCGGGAGGGCTACGAGCAGTACTTC

clone_size: -
v_call: TRBV6-1
j_call: TRBJ1-1
d_call: -
cdr3_aa: CASSEGQAYTEAFF
cdr3_nt: TGTGCCAGCAGTGAAGGGCAGGCCTACACTGAAGCTTTCTTT

clone_size: -
v_call: TRBV19
j_call: TRBJ1-5
d_call: -
cdr3_aa: CASSIYGSVGNQPQHF
cdr3_nt: TGTGCCAGTAGTATCTATGGGTCAGTGGGCAATCAGCCCCAGCATTTT

clone_size: once
v_call: TRBV5-1
j_call: TRBJ2-7
d_call: -
cdr3_aa: CASSLDGLAGGEQYF
cdr3_nt: TGCGCCAGCAGCTTGGACGGACTAGCAGGGGGCGAGCAGTACTTC

clone_size: -
v_call: TRBV9
j_call: TRBJ2-6
d_call: -
cdr3_aa: CASSVAGANVLTF
cdr3_nt: TGTGCCAGCAGCGTCGCTGGGGCCAACGTCCTGACTTTC

clone_size: -
v_call: TRBV4-2
j_call: TRBJ2-3
d_call: TRBD2
cdr3_aa: CASSQELAALADTQYF
cdr3_nt: TGTGCCAGCAGCCAAGAACTAGCGGCGTTGGCAGATACGCAGTATTTT

clone_size: -
v_call: TRBV19
j_call: TRBJ2-1
d_call: TRBD1
cdr3_aa: CASSPGGSYNEQFF
cdr3_nt: TGTGCCAGCTCCCCAGGGGGCTCCTACAATGAGCAGTTCTTC

clone_size: -
v_call: TRBV5-1
j_call: TRBJ2-3
d_call: -
cdr3_aa: CASSLEGVSSTDTQYF
cdr3_nt: TGCGCCAGCAGCTTGGAAGGGGTCTCTAGCACAGATACGCAGTATTTT